A single sample gave rise to the 24 T cell receptor beta chains below, sequenced in a study of chemoradiotherapy in HPV16-positive cancers (dated by TCRdb to between 2021 and 2022). Library prep was done by the immunoSEQ multiplex PCR assay. TCRdb retrieved this table from immuneACCESS and kept in-frame rearrangements only. Not all clones are present; in checked studies, unresolved V genes account for under half, and no reason is known for the remainder. The sample contains 6,000 or so clones, about 93% of them found a single time. The ten top clones hold around 1.7% of the sample. The source was blood, collected from a patient who underwent chemoradiotherapy. These receptors all come from a human donor with HPV-associated anogenital cancer.

V is TRBV10-1 and J is TRBJ2-3, with 14 bases lining up with TRBD2. CDR1 WNHNN and CDR2 SYGVQD come from the germline V gene (reference sequence). J gave up 3 bases and V 6 bases, and 5 bases lay outside the gene matches. The CDR3 consists of 16 residues. CDR3: CASSQGTSGRTDTQYF. In DNA, the CDR3 is TGCGCCAGCAGCCAAGGGACTAGCGGGAGAACAGATACGCAGTATTTT.

The rearrangement uses TRBV5-6 and TRBJ2-7, with D maybe TRBD2 (6 bases). Germline-derived CDR1 and CDR2 are SGHDT and YYEEEE. The CDR3 has 16 amino acids. V lost 2 bases and J 5 bases, leaving 20 bases between the germline ends. The CDR3: CASSFRSQIRGNEQYF. The CDR3 nucleotides read TGTGCCAGCAGCTTCAGGAGTCAGATTCGGGGGAACGAGCAGTACTTC.

CDR3 DNA: TGTGCCAGCAGCCAAGATGATAGGGGGATCTATGGCTACACCTTC. This gives the protein CASSQDDRGIYGYTF. The J gene is TRBJ1-2, the V gene TRBV14, with D perhaps TRBD1 (6 bases). The CDR3 has 15 residues. In germline, CDR1 is SGHDN, CDR2 FVKESK. The V end lost 0 bases, the J end lost 4 bases, and 12 bases lay between the germline ends.

The rearrangement links TRBV6-5 to TRBJ2-7, with 8 nucleotides matching TRBD2. Germline trimming cut 2 bases from V and 0 bases from J; bases unmatched to any gene: 0. CDR3 length: 14 residues. The germline CDR1 and CDR2 sequences are MNHEY and SVGAGI. As DNA, the CDR3 is TGTGCCAGCAGTTACAGCGGGAGCTCCTACGAGCAGTACTTC. Translation: CASSYSGSSYEQYF.

This clone appeared a single time. The chain is built from TRBV27 and TRBJ2-5; D is uncertain. Germline V gives CDR1 MNHEY, CDR2 SMNVEV (reference sequence). The CDR3 totals 13 residues. The germline V and J ends were trimmed by 5 bases and 2 bases, with 9 bases remaining between them. CDR3: CASSLNKQETQYF. Here the CDR3 DNA reads TGTGCCAGCAGTCTAAATAAACAAGAGACCCAGTACTTC.

V usage is TRBV27 and J usage is TRBJ1-5; TRBD1 might be the D (5 bases). Deletions cut 2 bases from V and 1 base from J, with 9 bases between. CDR1 is MNHEY, CDR2 SMNVEV, per germline (reference sequence). The CDR3 runs to 15 residues. The CDR3 bases are TGTGCCAGCAGTTTAGCTTGGGGGAGCAATCAGCCCCAGCATTTT. This encodes CASSLAWGSNQPQHF.

This clone was detected only once. CDR3: CASSLTLGETQYF. The DNA for the CDR3 is TGCGCCAGCAGCCTGACACTCGGGGAGACCCAGTACTTC. The chain couples TRBV4-1 to TRBJ2-5; the D is unclear. Trimming shortened V by 4 bases and J by 5 bases, and 11 bases separated the two germline ends. The CDR3 has 13 residues. Germline CDR1 MGHRA, CDR2 YSYEKL.

This chain links TRBV7-2 with TRBJ2-5, with 8 bases lining up with TRBD2. This CDR3 has 14 amino acids. Trimming at V came to 5 bases and at J to 4 bases, leaving 6 bases not matched to a gene. The V gene's germline CDR1 is SGHTA and CDR2 FQGNSA. DNA for the CDR3: TGTGCCAGCAGCGCAACGGGGGGGCCAGAGACCCAGTACTTC. Residues: CASSATGGPETQYF. The full variable domain, rest sourced from reference TRBV7-2 and TRBJ2-5, is GAGVSQSPSNKVTEKGKDVELRCDPISGHTALYWYRQSLGQGLEFLIYFQGNSAPDKSGLPSDRFSAERTGGSVSTLTIQRTQQEDSAVYLCASSATGGPETQYFGPGTRLLVL.

The V call is TRBV6-6, the J call TRBJ1-1; perhaps TRBD1 as D (5 bases). This CDR3 has 15 residues. Germline V CDR1 and CDR2: MNHNY, SVGAGI (reference sequence). V was trimmed by 0 bases and J by 4 bases, leaving 12 bases between them. The CDR3 nucleotides are TGTGCCAGCAGTTACTCAGGTTTCGGGGGCACTGAAGCTTTCTTT. It codes for CASSYSGFGGTEAFF.

The chain carries TRBV7-2 and TRBJ2-7; no clear D gene. Germline CDR1 and CDR2: SGHTA and FQGNSA. V gave up 2 bases and J gave up 6 bases, with 8 bases separating them. The CDR3 is made up of 12 amino acids. The CDR3 sequence is CASSLIGVEQYF. Here the CDR3 DNA reads TGTGCCAGCAGCTTAATCGGAGTCGAGCAGTACTTC.

V usage is TRBV6-6 and J usage is TRBJ2-7; weak D call: TRBD1 (5 bases). V dropped 4 bases and J dropped 3 bases, with 13 bases sitting between them. The CDR3 covers 14 residues. Germline V gene lookup returns CDR1 MNHNY and CDR2 SVGAGI (reference sequence). This CDR3 reads CASSSDPQGYEQYF. The CDR3 nucleotides read TGTGCCAGCAGTTCAGACCCCCAGGGCTACGAGCAGTACTTC.

The chain couples TRBV5-5 to TRBJ2-2, with unresolved D. The V end was cut by 3 bases, the J end by 4 bases, with 7 bases between. Per germline, CDR1 SGHKS and CDR2 YYEKEE (reference sequence). The CDR3 spans 13 residues. The CDR3 bases are TGTGCCAGCAGCTCCAGGTTCACCGGGGAGCTGTTTTTT. Protein product: CASSSRFTGELFF. Complete variable domain (other parts from reference TRBV5-5 and TRBJ2-2): DAGVTQSPTHLIKTRGQQVTLRCSPISGHKSVSWYQQVLGQGPQFIFQYYEKEERGRGNFPDRFSARQFPNYSSELNVNALLLGDSALYLCASSSRFTGELFFGEGSRLTVL.

This sequence joins TRBV4-3 and TRBJ2-3, with 9 bases that match TRBD1. V shed 4 bases, J shed 11 bases, and the junction held 4 bases outside the gene matches. The CDR3 has 12 residues. Germline assignment: CDR1 LGHNA and CDR2 YSLEER. The CDR3 DNA is TGCGCCAGCAGCCTCACAGGGGGCCTGCAGTATTTT. It translates to CASSLTGGLQYF.

The rearrangement uses TRBV27 and TRBJ1-5, with D perhaps matching TRBD1 (5 bases). Looked up from germline, CDR1 is MNHEY and CDR2 is SMNVEV (reference sequence). Trimming stripped 8 bases from V and 4 bases from J, with 21 bases between. CDR3 length: 16 amino acids. As DNA, the CDR3 is TGTGCCAGCCGGGCGGCAAGTTGGGGGGAGAATCAGCCCCAGCATTTT. This gives the protein CASRAASWGENQPQHF.

This clone was found once. CDR3 sequence: CASSIVGGNYGYTF. CDR3 DNA sequence: TGTGCCAGTAGTATAGTCGGGGGGAACTATGGCTACACCTTC. This chain connects TRBV19 to TRBJ1-2; D possibly corresponds to TRBD1 (5 bases). Between the trimmed V and J ends, which lost 1 base and 2 bases, there was a span of 8 bases. The CDR3 loop spans 14 amino acids. Per the germline V gene, CDR1 is LNHDA and CDR2 is SQIVND (reference sequence).

The chain recombines TRBV18 with TRBJ1-6; D gene unclear. CDR3 length: 14 amino acids. V lost 4 bases, J lost 7 bases, and 11 bases lay in between. Germline assignment: CDR1 KGHSH and CDR2 LQKENI. The CDR3 DNA reads as TGTGCCAGCTCACGAGAAGCGGACAATTCACCCCTCCACTTT. The encoded protein is CASSREADNSPLHF.

The chain employs TRBV6-1 and TRBJ2-7; the D gene is possibly TRBD2 (6 bases). Per germline, CDR1 MNHNS and CDR2 SASEGT. The CDR3 extends over 11 amino acids. Trimming took 5 bases from V and 6 from J, leaving 8 bases between them. The DNA of the CDR3 is TGTGCCAGCAGTTACGGGGGCGAGCAGTACTTC. It yields the protein CASSYGGEQYF.

The chain couples TRBV7-9 to TRBJ1-2, with D unresolved. This CDR3 region has 14 residues. Germline-derived CDR1 and CDR2 are SEHNR and FQNEAQ (reference sequence). V lost 0 bases, J lost 6 bases, and 11 bases lay in between. CDR3 bases: TGTGCCAGCAGCTTAGCGCAAGCCACCCATGGCTACACCTTC. Translation gives CASSLAQATHGYTF.

The gene calls are TRBV4-3 and TRBJ1-1; maybe TRBD1 (5 bases). CDR3 length: 16 residues. V gave up 0 bases and J gave up 5 bases, with 16 bases separating them. CDR1 is LGHNA and CDR2 is YSLEER in the germline V gene. The CDR3 nucleotides are TGCGCCAGCAGCCAAGATTCCCCAGGGCCGGGGACTGAAGCTTTCTTT. Amino acid sequence: CASSQDSPGPGTEAFF.

This clone was observed a few times. The chain's CDR3 is CASSQLVTDTQYF. In nucleotides, the CDR3 is TGCGCCAGCAGCCAACTAGTGACAGATACGCAGTATTTT. The rearrangement uses TRBV4-3 and TRBJ2-3; no firm D call. The CDR3 consists of 13 residues. Germline CDR1 reads LGHNA; CDR2 reads YSLEER. The V gene lost 2 bases and the J gene lost 3 bases, with 6 bases spanning the gap.

CDR3 nucleotide sequence: TGTGCCAGCAGCTCTAACTCGGGGTTTTCACCCCTCCACTTT. Translation gives CASSSNSGFSPLHF. The gene calls are TRBV7-9 and TRBJ1-6; D gene ambiguous. The CDR3 extends over 14 amino acids. Germline V CDR1 and CDR2: SEHNR, FQNEAQ (reference sequence). V dropped 4 bases and J dropped 9 bases, with 13 bases sitting between them.

V and J are TRBV6-5 and TRBJ2-1; TRBD2 matches 8 bases. CDR3 length equals 14 residues. Germline trimming cut 5 bases from V and 6 bases from J; bases unmatched to any gene: 6. Germline values: CDR1 MNHEY, CDR2 SVGAGI. The CDR3 DNA sequence: TGTGCCAGCAGTACTCGTCGGGGGGGCAATGAGCAGTTCTTC. Translation gives CASSTRRGGNEQFF.

The chain is built from TRBV9 and TRBJ2-1, with a weak D call TRBD2 (5 bases). Germline V CDR1 and CDR2: SGDLS, YYNGEE. Trimming cost V 0 bases and J 8 bases, with 9 bases left between them. The CDR3 has 13 amino acids. CDR3 amino acids: CASSVGAGDEQFF. Written as DNA, the CDR3 is TGTGCCAGCAGCGTAGGGGCCGGGGATGAGCAGTTCTTC. Drawing the rest from reference TRBV9 and TRBJ2-1, the complete variable domain is DSGVTQTPKHLITATGQRVTLRCSPRSGDLSVYWYQQSLDQGLQFLIQYYNGEERAKGNILERFSAQQFPDLHSELNLSSLELGDSALYFCASSVGAGDEQFFGPGTRLTVL.

This clone was seen more than once but under ten times. This sequence joins TRBV5-1 and TRBJ1-3; D remains unclear. Germline V lookup: CDR1 SGHRS, CDR2 YFSETQ. V was cut by 6 bases and J by 0 bases, with 7 bases left in between. This CDR3 is built from 13 residues. The CDR3 bases are TGCGCCAGCATGGAGGGCTCTGGAAACACCATATATTTT. Protein product: CASMEGSGNTIYF.